This T cell receptor (beta chain) was captured in a study of Ad26.COV2.S vaccination and SARS-CoV-2 variants. CDR3 length: 13 amino acids. The germline V gene encodes CDR1 SGHDT and CDR2 YYEEEE. Trimming left V 2 bases short and J 3 bases short, with 8 bases between. Described treatment: over 15 received Ad26.COV2.S at low or high dose, single or two shots; a few received placebo; per-sample allocation not given. Samples analyzed were those drawn on day 63 after the first vaccine or placebo injection. Using immunoSEQ multiplex PCR, the repertoire was profiled, and TCRdb retains in-frame clones only, with some absent. The sample lists roughly 300,000 clones; about 87% were seen once.

This TCR was sampled from a person between 18 and 60 years old who received the Ad26.COV2.S COVID-19 vaccine or a placebo. The sequenced sample was peripheral blood, obtained in a trial of Ad26.COV2.S vaccine versus placebo. The chain couples TRBV5-6 to TRBJ1-1; D is uncertain. The CDR3 here is CASSLPRYTEAFF. The CDR3 region has the DNA TGTGCCAGCAGCTTACCCCGTTACACTGAAGCTTTCTTT. The full variable domain, with the rest looked up from reference TRBV5-6 and TRBJ1-1, is DAGVTQSPTHLIKTRGQQVTLRCSPKSGHDTVSWYQQALGQGPQFIFQYYEEEERQRGNFPDRFSGHQFPNYSSELNVNALLLGDSALYLCASSLPRYTEAFFGQGTRLTVV.